The 32 T cell receptor beta chains listed next were all sequenced from one sample in a study of T cells after yellow fever vaccination (dated by TCRdb to between 2018 and 2021). The method was 5' RACE. Reads for this sample came from an Illumina HiSeq 2500. The public reads were reanalyzed by TCRdb: fastp trimming at Q25, MiXCR alignment, in-frame beta chains only. Rows with one shared CDR3 protein collapse into an entry with the most common genes and DNA. This sample comprises around 350,000 distinct CDR3 sequences, 6.2% of them detected only once. The top ten constitute 15% of the sample. This specimen's treatment or condition label, per the study, means: live attenuated yellow fever vaccine strain. Sequences were derived from PBMCs, sampled 5 days after the yellow fever booster vaccination. The receptors were gathered from a young man who received the YFV17D yellow fever vaccine.

The rearrangement joins TRBV4-3 to TRBJ2-3, with D possibly matching TRBD1 (5 bases). Germline CDR1 LGHNA, CDR2 YSLEER. This CDR3 spans 15 amino acids. V shed 1 base and J shed 1 base, with 9 bases lying between them. CDR3: CASSQGSTGTDTQYF. CDR3 in DNA: TGCGCCAGCAGCCAAGGCTCGACAGGCACAGATACGCAGTATTTT.

The table lists this clonotype with many counts. The rearrangement uses TRBV24-1 and TRBJ2-3; TRBD2 might be the D (6 bases). The CDR3 has 14 residues. Germline CDR1 reads KGHDR; CDR2 reads SFDVKD. V was trimmed by 4 bases and J by 0 bases, leaving 7 bases between them. CDR3 nucleotides: TGTGCCACCAGTGAAAGCGGGAGCACAGATACGCAGTATTTT. Protein: CATSESGSTDTQYF.

This clonotype was counted between two and nine times. CDR3 bases: TGTGCCAGCAGCGTAAAGGGGACGGATCAGCCCCAGCATTTT. Translating gives CASSVKGTDQPQHF. The rearrangement links TRBV9 to TRBJ1-5; D is possibly TRBD1 (5 bases). CDR3 size: 14 residues. The germline V gene has CDR1 SGDLS and CDR2 YYNGEE. The V end lost 1 base, the J end lost 5 bases, and 10 bases lay between the germline ends. Full variable domain (rest looked up from reference TRBV9 and TRBJ1-5): DSGVTQTPKHLITATGQRVTLRCSPRSGDLSVYWYQQSLDQGLQFLIQYYNGEERAKGNILERFSAQQFPDLHSELNLSSLELGDSALYFCASSVKGTDQPQHFGDGTRLSIL.

This clonotype was counted many times. The chain carries TRBV7-2 and TRBJ2-1; D not certain. This CDR3 comprises 12 residues. V was clipped by 3 bases and J by 6 bases, with 6 bases between them. Germline-derived CDR1 and CDR2 are SGHTA and FQGNSA. CDR3 nucleotide sequence: TGTGCCAGCAGCTTCCTCGTCAATGAGCAGTTCTTC. Translated: CASSFLVNEQFF. The whole variable domain, remainder taken from reference TRBV7-2 and TRBJ2-1, is GAGVSQSPSNKVTEKGKDVELRCDPISGHTALYWYRQSLGQGLEFLIYFQGNSAPDKSGLPSDRFSAERTGGSVSTLTIQRTQQEDSAVYLCASSFLVNEQFFGPGTRLTVL.

The V gene is TRBV7-9, the J gene TRBJ1-6; no reliable D call. The CDR3 totals 13 residues. Germline values: CDR1 SEHNR, CDR2 FQNEAQ (reference sequence). V lost 8 bases to trimming and J lost 6 bases, with 11 bases between them. CDR3 in amino acids: CASQPDVNSPLHF. In nucleotides, the CDR3 is TGTGCCAGCCAGCCGGACGTTAATTCACCCCTCCACTTT.

The V call is TRBV7-2, the J call TRBJ2-1, with TRBD2 identical over 9 bases. CDR3 length equals 17 residues. From germline, CDR1 is SGHTA and CDR2 FQGNSA. V shed 0 bases, J shed 5 bases, and the junction held 8 bases outside the gene matches. This CDR3 is CASSLAGIAGVNNEQFF. Here the CDR3 DNA reads TGTGCCAGCAGCTTAGCGGGGATAGCGGGAGTCAACAATGAGCAGTTCTTC. The variable domain in full, with the rest retrieved from reference TRBV7-2 and TRBJ2-1, is GAGVSQSPSNKVTEKGKDVELRCDPISGHTALYWYRQSLGQGLEFLIYFQGNSAPDKSGLPSDRFSAERTGGSVSTLTIQRTQQEDSAVYLCASSLAGIAGVNNEQFFGPGTRLTVL.

This clonotype was counted at least ten times. V and J are TRBV5-1 and TRBJ2-1; maybe TRBD1 (6 bases). The CDR3 loop spans 13 amino acids. CDR1 and CDR2 from the germline V gene are SGHRS and YFSETQ. The V gene lost 0 bases and the J gene lost 13 bases, with 14 bases spanning the gap. CDR3 DNA sequence: TGCGCCAGCAGCTTGGCCAGGGGCGCCGACCAGTTCTTC. Protein sequence: CASSLARGADQFF.

This clonotype occurred many times. CDR3 sequence: CASSQFIVRQFF. CDR3 sequence (DNA): TGTGCCAGCAGCCAATTTATCGTTCGGCAGTTCTTC. The V gene is TRBV3-1, the J gene TRBJ2-1; D not resolved. Germline CDR1 LGHDT, CDR2 YNNKEL (reference sequence). With 2 bases removed from V and 12 bases from J, the gap between germline ends came to 11 bases. The CDR3 is 12 residues long.

In its sample, this clonotype was seen many times. This rearrangement joins TRBV24-1 to TRBJ2-1; TRBD2 aligns across 11 bases. Trimming cost V 3 bases and J 6 bases; bases outside gene matches: 6. CDR3 length: 16 residues. CDR1 is KGHDR and CDR2 is SFDVKD in the germline V gene. The chain's CDR3 is CATSDHSGRATNEQFF. Written as DNA, the CDR3 is TGTGCCACCAGTGATCATAGCGGGAGGGCCACCAATGAGCAGTTCTTC.

This clonotype showed up just a few times. The chain has TRBV28 and TRBJ2-2; 12 positions agree with TRBD2. The ends lost 3 bases at V and 5 bases at J; junction bases unmatched: 7. The CDR3 is made up of 17 amino acids. Germline assignment: CDR1 MDHEN and CDR2 SYDVKM. CDR3 DNA: TGTGCCAGCAGTTTTTTAACCGGGACTAGCGGGACCGGGGAGCTGTTTTTT. This translates into CASSFLTGTSGTGELFF. The complete variable domain, with remaining parts taken from reference TRBV28 and TRBJ2-2, reads DVKVTQSSRYLVKRTGEKVFLECVQDMDHENMFWYRQDPGLGLRLIYFSYDVKMKEKGDIPEGYSVSREKKERFSLILESASTNQTSMYLCASSFLTGTSGTGELFFGEGSRLTVL.

This clonotype has more than one count but fewer than ten. This sequence joins TRBV7-2 and TRBJ2-5; possibly TRBD1 or TRBD2 for D (5 bases each). Trimming pared 5 bases from V and 4 bases from J, leaving 17 bases between. This CDR3 comprises 15 residues. The germline V gene has CDR1 SGHTA and CDR2 FQGNSA. The CDR3 reads CASSPAGGVRETQYF. The CDR3 bases are TGTGCCAGCAGCCCGGCTGGGGGTGTACGAGAGACCCAGTACTTC.

This clonotype was seen ten or more times. The CDR3 bases are TGTGCCAGCAGTAGAGGGGTCATGAACACTGAAGCTTTCTTT. Protein product: CASSRGVMNTEAFF. This chain links TRBV12-3 or TRBV12-4 with TRBJ1-1; the D gene is possibly TRBD1 (5 bases). Trimming removed 5 bases from V and 0 bases from J, with 10 bases in between. The CDR3 consists of 14 residues.

V gene TRBV18 combines with J gene TRBJ2-3, with a weak D call TRBD2 (5 bases). V lost 3 bases and J 5 bases, leaving 18 bases between the germline ends. The CDR3 spans 16 residues. Per the germline V gene, CDR1 is KGHSH and CDR2 is LQKENI. Written as DNA, the CDR3 is TGTGCCAGCTCACCTCCGGGGATGGTAGCAAGAGATACGCAGTATTTT. Residues: CASSPPGMVARDTQYF.

This clonotype was found a few times. The chain uses TRBV5-4 and TRBJ2-7; D unresolved. Germline CDR1 reads SGHNT; CDR2 reads YYREEE (reference sequence). The CDR3 is 14 residues long. The V gene lost 2 bases and the J gene lost 3 bases, with 12 bases spanning the gap. CDR3 bases: TGTGCCAGCAGCTTCCCCGGGCCCGGCTACGAGCAGTACTTC. Its protein product is CASSFPGPGYEQYF.

The chain employs TRBV28 and TRBJ1-5, with unresolved D. This CDR3 has 12 residues. V gave up 6 bases and J gave up 0 bases, with 3 bases separating them. Germline V lookup: CDR1 MDHEN, CDR2 SYDVKM. The CDR3, as DNA: TGTGCCAGCAGAATTAGCAATCAGCCCCAGCATTTT. Translation: CASRISNQPQHF.

J is TRBJ2-7 and V is TRBV5-1; no clear D. The CDR3 has 10 residues. Germline CDR1 is SGHRS and CDR2 is YFSETQ. Trimming took 7 bases from V and 7 from J, leaving 9 bases between them. CDR3 nucleotides: TGCGCCAGCCCCTGTGGGGAGCAGTACTTC. Translated, it gives CASPCGEQYF.

The sample holds many counts of this clonotype. The chain uses TRBV20-1 and TRBJ2-5, with TRBD2 identical over 13 bases. This CDR3 is built from 15 residues. The trim removed 3 bases at V and 5 bases at J, leaving 6 bases unmatched. Germline loops: CDR1 DFQATT, CDR2 SNEGSKA (reference sequence). The CDR3 sequence: CSARDSTSGRETQYF. The DNA for the CDR3 is TGCAGTGCTAGGGATTCGACTAGCGGGAGGGAGACCCAGTACTTC.

This clonotype has a handful of counts. V usage is TRBV25-1 and J usage is TRBJ2-6, with D unresolved. Per the germline V gene, CDR1 is MGHDK and CDR2 is SYGVNS. Trimming shortened V by 3 bases and J by 4 bases, and 16 bases separated the two germline ends. The CDR3 is made up of 17 amino acids. The CDR3 sequence is CASSEGLPPDGANVLTF. The CDR3 DNA sequence: TGTGCCAGCAGTGAGGGCCTACCCCCCGACGGGGCCAACGTCCTGACTTTC.

This clonotype came up many times. The rearrangement uses TRBV7-8 and TRBJ2-3; TRBD1 is a possible D gene (6 bases). V lost 4 bases, J lost 6 bases, and 14 bases lay in between. Germline V gives CDR1 SGHVS, CDR2 FQNEAQ. The CDR3 runs to 14 residues. This CDR3 is CASSYNREYDTQYF. Written as DNA, the CDR3 is TGTGCCAGCAGCTACAACAGGGAGTACGATACGCAGTATTTT.

This clonotype was recorded at least ten times. This chain links TRBV15 with TRBJ2-7; 7 bases map to TRBD1. The CDR3 contains 14 residues. The V segment lost 7 bases and the J segment 1 base; nucleotides outside the gene matches: 7. The germline CDR1 and CDR2 sequences are LNHNV and YYDKDF (reference sequence). The CDR3 DNA reads TGTGCCACCAAGCCGGGACAGAAGTCCTACGAGCAGTACTTC. Protein: CATKPGQKSYEQYF. The full variable domain, in which reference TRBV15 and TRBJ2-7 provide the parts outside the CDR3, is DAMVIQNPRYQVTQFGKPVTLSCSQTLNHNVMYWYQQKSSQAPKLLFHYYDKDFNNEADTPDNFQSRRPNTSFCFLDIRSPGLGDTAMYLCATKPGQKSYEQYFGPGTRLTVT.

Concerning this clonotype: This clone may be a read error of a much larger clone one base away. The CDR3: CASSLGTGESYEQHF. The CDR3 DNA follows: TGCGCCAGCAGCTTGGGGACAGGCGAATCCTACGAGCAGCACTTC. This chain links TRBV5-1 with TRBJ2-7; 7 positions agree with TRBD1. This CDR3 region has 15 residues. CDR1 SGHRS and CDR2 YFSETQ come from the germline V gene.

This rearrangement joins TRBV30 to TRBJ2-2, with D possibly being TRBD2 (6 bases). Germline-derived CDR1 and CDR2 are GTSNPN and SVGIG (reference sequence). Trimming cost V 4 bases and J 6 bases, with 9 bases left between them. The CDR3 consists of 12 residues. In nucleotides, the CDR3 is TGTGCCTGGATTTCGGGAGCCGGGGAGCTGTTTTTT. This gives the protein CAWISGAGELFF.

The CDR3 loop reads CAISRSNEQYF. As DNA, the CDR3 is TGTGCCATCAGTCGATCCAACGAGCAGTACTTC. The chain carries TRBV10-3 and TRBJ2-7, with D unresolved. V was cut by 5 bases and J by 5 bases, with 7 bases left in between. The CDR3 spans 11 residues. Germline-derived CDR1 and CDR2 are ENHRY and SYGVKD.

This clonotype was detected many times. The rearrangement links TRBV5-1 to TRBJ1-5; no definite D call. From germline, CDR1 is SGHRS and CDR2 YFSETQ. V shed 0 bases and J shed 5 bases, with 9 bases lying between them. CDR3 length equals 14 residues. This CDR3 reads CASSLGGKDQPQHF. The CDR3 DNA reads TGCGCCAGCAGCTTGGGCGGCAAAGATCAGCCCCAGCATTTT.

There are many counts of this clonotype. The DNA of the CDR3 is TGTGCCAGCAGGTCGACCGGAGGCGAAAAACTGTTTTTT. Amino acids: CASRSTGGEKLFF. This chain uses TRBV6-6 with TRBJ1-4; the D is unclear. The length of the CDR3 is 13 residues. In germline, CDR1 is MNHNY, CDR2 SVGAGI (reference sequence). Deletions cut 6 bases from V and 8 bases from J, with 13 bases between.

A few counts support this clonotype. V and J are TRBV30 and TRBJ2-1; 8 nucleotides align to TRBD2. The germline CDR1 and CDR2 sequences are GTSNPN and SVGIG (reference sequence). The CDR3 runs to 11 residues. Trimming took 5 bases from V and 9 from J; bases not matched to a gene: 3. The CDR3, as DNA: TGTGCCTGGGGGGGACTAGTTGAGCAGTTCTTC. Translated: CAWGGLVEQFF.

This clonotype was detected only a few times. The V call is TRBV27, the J call TRBJ2-7; 7 nucleotides line up with TRBD1. This CDR3 spans 14 amino acids. Per germline, CDR1 MNHEY and CDR2 SMNVEV (reference sequence). J lost 5 bases, V lost 2 bases, and 6 bases had no gene match. In nucleotides, the CDR3 is TGTGCCAGCAGTTTAAAAGGGACAGTCCACGAGCAGTACTTC. Encoded protein: CASSLKGTVHEQYF.

The CDR3: CASSPGRSQETQYF. The CDR3 coding sequence is TGTGCCAGCAGTCCCGGGCGAAGCCAAGAGACCCAGTACTTC. The gene calls are TRBV5-6 and TRBJ2-5; D is undetermined. This CDR3 spans 14 amino acids. CDR1 and CDR2 from the germline V gene are SGHDT and YYEEEE. V was cut by 5 bases and J by 1 base, with 12 bases left in between.

This clonotype occurred many times. The chain links TRBV6-5 to TRBJ1-1; D may be TRBD1 (5 bases). The CDR3 runs 11 residues. Germline loops: CDR1 MNHEY, CDR2 SVGAGI. V shed 7 bases and J shed 4 bases, with 7 bases lying between them. The CDR3 loop is CASKGVTEAFF. As DNA, the CDR3 is TGTGCCAGCAAAGGGGTCACTGAAGCTTTCTTT.

This clonotype has more than one count but fewer than ten. The chain combines TRBV4-3 with TRBJ2-3; maybe TRBD2 (5 bases). CDR1 is LGHNA, CDR2 YSLEER, per germline. This CDR3 comprises 15 residues. Between the trimmed V and J ends, which lost 3 bases and 2 bases, there was a span of 12 bases. The CDR3 protein is CASSQGSGNTDTQYF. DNA for the CDR3: TGCGCCAGCAGCCAGGGGAGCGGAAACACAGATACGCAGTATTTT.

This clonotype came up a few times. The CDR3 loop is CASSQESSGRALGTQYF. The CDR3 coding sequence is TGTGCCAGCAGCCAAGAATCTAGCGGGAGGGCCCTCGGGACGCAGTATTTT. V usage is TRBV14 and J usage is TRBJ2-3; the match to TRBD2 covers 12 bases. The length of the CDR3 is 17 residues. V lost 0 bases and J lost 9; bases outside the gene matches: 10. Germline-derived CDR1 and CDR2 are SGHDN and FVKESK.

This clonotype was seen many times. The rearrangement joins TRBV9 to TRBJ2-7; possible D gene TRBD1, 6 bases. Looked up from germline, CDR1 is SGDLS and CDR2 is YYNGEE. CDR3 length: 17 residues. Trimming took 2 bases from V and 1 from J, leaving 19 bases between them. The CDR3 sequence: CASSVGTMDSSSYEQYF. The CDR3 bases are TGTGCCAGCAGCGTCGGAACCATGGACAGTTCTTCCTACGAGCAGTACTTC. The full variable domain, rest sourced from reference TRBV9 and TRBJ2-7, is DSGVTQTPKHLITATGQRVTLRCSPRSGDLSVYWYQQSLDQGLQFLIQYYNGEERAKGNILERFSAQQFPDLHSELNLSSLELGDSALYFCASSVGTMDSSSYEQYFGPGTRLTVT.